This entry is about one TCR beta chain. The data were taken from a study of control samples from healthy donors and cancer patients. Germline V lookup: CDR1 SGHVS, CDR2 FNYEAQ. This CDR3 comprises 13 residues. V dropped 3 bases and J dropped 3; count of bases not matched to a gene: 2. Sequencing used immunoSEQ multiplex PCR; TCRdb keeps in-frame clones, though not all of them. The table has 130,000 or so clones, roughly 87% seen once. Sequenced material: blood. This chain uses TRBV7-6 with TRBJ2-7, with 7 bases aligning to TRBD1. The sequence derives from a man aged 35 to 55 in good health. The CDR3 protein is CASSLGQRYEQYF. The CDR3 DNA sequence: TGTGCCAGCAGCTTGGGACAGCGCTACGAGCAGTACTTC.